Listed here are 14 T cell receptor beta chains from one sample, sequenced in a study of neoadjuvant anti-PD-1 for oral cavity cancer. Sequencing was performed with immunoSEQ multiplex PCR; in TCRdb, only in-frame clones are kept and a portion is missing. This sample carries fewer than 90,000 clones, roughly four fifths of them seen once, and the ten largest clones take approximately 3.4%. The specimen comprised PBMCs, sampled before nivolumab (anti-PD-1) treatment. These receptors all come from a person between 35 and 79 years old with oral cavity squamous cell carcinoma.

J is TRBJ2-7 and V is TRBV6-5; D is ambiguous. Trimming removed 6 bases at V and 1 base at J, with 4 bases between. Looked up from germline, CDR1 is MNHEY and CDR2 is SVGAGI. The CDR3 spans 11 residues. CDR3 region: CASRRSYEQYF. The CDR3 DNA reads TGTGCCAGCAGGCGATCCTACGAGCAGTACTTC.

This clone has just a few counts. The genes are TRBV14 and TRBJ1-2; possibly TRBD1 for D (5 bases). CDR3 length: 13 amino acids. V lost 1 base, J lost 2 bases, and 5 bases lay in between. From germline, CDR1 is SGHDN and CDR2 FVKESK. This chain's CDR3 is CASSQGQNYGYTF. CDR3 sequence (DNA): TGTGCCAGCAGCCAAGGACAGAACTATGGCTACACCTTC.

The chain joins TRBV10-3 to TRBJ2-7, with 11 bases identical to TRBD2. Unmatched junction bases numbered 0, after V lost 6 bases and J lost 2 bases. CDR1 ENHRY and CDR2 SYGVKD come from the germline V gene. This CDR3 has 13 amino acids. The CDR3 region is CAIRTSGTYEQYF. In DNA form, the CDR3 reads TGTGCCATCAGGACTAGCGGGACCTACGAGCAGTACTTC.

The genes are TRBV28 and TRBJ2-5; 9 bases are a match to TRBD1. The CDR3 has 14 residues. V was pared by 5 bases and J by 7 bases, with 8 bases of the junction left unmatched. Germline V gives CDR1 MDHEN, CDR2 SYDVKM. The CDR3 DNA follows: TGTGCCAGCAGTCCCTCAGACAGGGGGGGGACCCAGTACTTC. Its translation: CASSPSDRGGTQYF.

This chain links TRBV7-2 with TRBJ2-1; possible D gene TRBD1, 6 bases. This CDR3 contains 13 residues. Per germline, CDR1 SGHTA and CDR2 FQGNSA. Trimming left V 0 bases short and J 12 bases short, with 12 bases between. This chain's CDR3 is CASSLAPQGSQFF. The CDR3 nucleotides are TGTGCCAGCAGCTTAGCTCCACAGGGTTCGCAGTTCTTC.

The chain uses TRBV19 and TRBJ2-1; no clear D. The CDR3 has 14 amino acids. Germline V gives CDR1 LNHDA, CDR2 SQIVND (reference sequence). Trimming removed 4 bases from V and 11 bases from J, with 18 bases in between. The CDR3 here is CASSTVARVRQQFF. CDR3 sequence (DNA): TGTGCCAGTAGTACCGTAGCTCGGGTGCGACAGCAGTTCTTC.

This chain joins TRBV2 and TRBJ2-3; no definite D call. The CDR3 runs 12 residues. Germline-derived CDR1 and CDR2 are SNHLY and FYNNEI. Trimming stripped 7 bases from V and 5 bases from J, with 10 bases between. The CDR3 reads CASNRLEDTQYF. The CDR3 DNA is TGTGCCAGCAATCGACTGGAAGATACGCAGTATTTT.

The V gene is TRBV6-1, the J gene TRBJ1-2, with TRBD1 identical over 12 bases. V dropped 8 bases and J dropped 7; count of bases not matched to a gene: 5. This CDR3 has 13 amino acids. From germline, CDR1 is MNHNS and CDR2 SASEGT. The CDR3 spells CASCPGQGAGYTF. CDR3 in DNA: TGTGCCAGCTGCCCGGGACAGGGGGCTGGCTACACCTTC.

The CDR3: CASSEGALTYEQYF. The CDR3 nucleotides read TGTGCCAGCAGTGAGGGGGCATTGACCTACGAGCAGTACTTC. The genes are TRBV6-5 and TRBJ2-7, with 7 bases that match TRBD1. CDR3 length: 14 amino acids. With V trimmed by 5 bases and J by 2 bases, 6 bases remained unmatched. Germline-derived CDR1 and CDR2 are MNHEY and SVGAGI.

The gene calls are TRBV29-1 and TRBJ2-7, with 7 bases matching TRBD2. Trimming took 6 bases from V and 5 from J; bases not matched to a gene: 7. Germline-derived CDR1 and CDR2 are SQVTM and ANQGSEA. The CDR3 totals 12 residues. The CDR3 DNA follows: TGCAGCGTGGGGGGGAGCCCCAACGAGCAGTACTTC. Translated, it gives CSVGGSPNEQYF.

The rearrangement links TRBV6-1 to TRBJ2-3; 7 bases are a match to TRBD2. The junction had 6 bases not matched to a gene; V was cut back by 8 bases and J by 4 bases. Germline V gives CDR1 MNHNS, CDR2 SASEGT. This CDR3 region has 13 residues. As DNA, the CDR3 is TGTGCCAGCGTGCGGGAGCGCGCAGATACGCAGTATTTT. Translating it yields CASVRERADTQYF.

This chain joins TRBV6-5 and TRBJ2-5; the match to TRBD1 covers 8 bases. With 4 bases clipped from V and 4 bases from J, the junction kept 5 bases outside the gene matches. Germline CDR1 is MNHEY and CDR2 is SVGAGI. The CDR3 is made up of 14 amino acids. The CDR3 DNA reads TGTGCCAGCAGTTCCCAGGGGGCGAGAGAGACCCAGTACTTC. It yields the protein CASSSQGARETQYF.

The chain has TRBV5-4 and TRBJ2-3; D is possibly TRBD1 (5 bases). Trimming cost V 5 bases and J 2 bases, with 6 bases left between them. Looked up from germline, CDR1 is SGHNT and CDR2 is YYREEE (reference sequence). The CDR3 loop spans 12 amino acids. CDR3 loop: CASRGLTDTQYF. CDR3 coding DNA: TGTGCCAGCAGGGGGCTCACAGATACGCAGTATTTT.

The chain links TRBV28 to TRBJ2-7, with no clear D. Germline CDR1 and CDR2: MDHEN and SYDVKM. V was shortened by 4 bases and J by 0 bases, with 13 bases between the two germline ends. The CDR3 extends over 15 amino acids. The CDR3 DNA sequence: TGTGCCAGCAGTTCTACGGCCGACACCTCCTACGAGCAGTACTTC. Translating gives CASSSTADTSYEQYF.